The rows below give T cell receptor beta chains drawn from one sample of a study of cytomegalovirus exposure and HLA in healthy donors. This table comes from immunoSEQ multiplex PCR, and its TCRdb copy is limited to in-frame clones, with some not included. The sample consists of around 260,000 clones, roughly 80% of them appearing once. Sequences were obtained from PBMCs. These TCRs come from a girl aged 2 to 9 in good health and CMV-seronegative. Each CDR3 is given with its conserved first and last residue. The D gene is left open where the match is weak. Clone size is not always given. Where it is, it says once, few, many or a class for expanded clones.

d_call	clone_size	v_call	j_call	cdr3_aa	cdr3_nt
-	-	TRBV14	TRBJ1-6	CASSWTGGYNSPLHF	TGTGCCAGCAGCTGGACCGGGGGTTATAATTCACCCCTCCACTTT
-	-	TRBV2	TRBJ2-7	CASREGVEQYF	TGTGCCAGCAGAGAGGGCGTGGAGCAGTACTTC
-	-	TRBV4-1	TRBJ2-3	CASSQERERRAYTDTQYF	TGCGCCAGCAGCCAAGAGAGAGAACGGAGGGCCTACACAGATACGCAGTATTTT
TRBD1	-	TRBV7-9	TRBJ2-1	CASSLGGTGKINEQFF	TGTGCCAGCAGCTTAGGAGGGACAGGGAAGATCAATGAGCAGTTCTTC
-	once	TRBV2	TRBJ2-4	CASTYTSAINIQYF	TGTGCCAGCACCTATACCAGCGCCATAAACATTCAGTACTTC
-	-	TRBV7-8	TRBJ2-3	CASSPIGAAGIDTQYF	TGTGCCAGCAGCCCTATCGGGGCCGCGGGGATAGATACGCAGTATTTT
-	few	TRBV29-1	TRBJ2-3	CSVETQARPDTQYF	TGCAGCGTTGAAACTCAAGCCCGCCCAGATACGCAGTATTTT
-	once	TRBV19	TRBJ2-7	CASSIIGTTGSYEQYF	TGTGCCAGTAGTATAATCGGGACAACGGGCTCCTACGAGCAGTACTTC
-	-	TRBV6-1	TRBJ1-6	CATNTPRVPNSPLHF	TGTGCCACCAATACTCCCAGGGTCCCCAATTCACCCCTCCACTTT
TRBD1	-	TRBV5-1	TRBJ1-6	CASSEGQGLGSPLHF	TGCGCCAGCAGCGAAGGACAGGGGCTAGGGTCACCCCTCCACTTT
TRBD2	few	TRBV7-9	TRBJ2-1	CASSVVSGRLNEQFF	TGTGCCAGCAGCGTCGTTAGCGGGAGATTGAATGAGCAGTTCTTC